A selection of T cell receptor beta chains follows, all from one sample in a study of blood T cell repertoires in COVID-19. TCRdb's table, derived via immunoSEQ multiplex PCR, lists solely in-frame clones and lacks some. The sample records under 70,000 clones, around 84% being singletons. The sequenced sample consisted of peripheral blood. The receptors were sampled from a woman aged 80 or over with acute or convalescent COVID-19. Each CDR3 is given with its conserved first and last residue. The D gene is left open where the match is weak. Only some rows state a clone size, as once, few, many or a class for expanded clones.

cdr3_aa cdr3_nt j_call clone_size d_call v_call
CASSLGTGIRTDTQYF TGTGCCAGCAGCCTCGGGACAGGGATACGCACAGATACGCAGTATTTT TRBJ2-3 - TRBD1 TRBV14
CASSPTGVGANVLTF TGTGCCAGCAGCCCTACAGGGGTGGGGGCCAACGTCCTGACTTTC TRBJ2-6 - TRBD1 TRBV5-6
CASSSGWGGGNTIYF TGTGCCAGCAGCTCCGGATGGGGGGGCGGAAACACCATATATTTT TRBJ1-3 - - TRBV5-4
CASSLRDNSPLHF TGTGCCAGCAGCTTGCGGGATAATTCACCCCTCCACTTT TRBJ1-6 - - TRBV7-6
CASSRTGTGVTEAFF TGTGCCAGCAGCCGAACCGGGACAGGGGTAACTGAAGCTTTCTTT TRBJ1-1 - TRBD1 TRBV3-1/TRBV3-2
CASSLDRWGNTIYF TGCGCCAGCAGCTTGGACAGATGGGGAAACACCATATATTTT TRBJ1-3 - - TRBV5-1
CASSLEARQGAGGYTF TGTGCCAGCAGTCTCGAGGCTCGACAGGGGGCGGGCGGCTACACCTTC TRBJ1-2 - TRBD1 TRBV9
CASSLVRGSPGYTF TGCGCCAGCAGCTTGGTAAGGGGGTCCCCTGGCTACACCTTC TRBJ1-2 - - TRBV5-1
CASSLEGRVAASSGANVLTF TGTGCCAGCAGCTTAGAGGGGCGGGTAGCGGCATCCTCTGGGGCCAACGTCCTGACTTTC TRBJ2-6 - - TRBV11-2
CASSQPLGGGLAGGLGTDTQYF TGCGCCAGCAGCCAACCCCTGGGTGGGGGACTAGCGGGGGGGCTGGGCACAGATACGCAGTATTTT TRBJ2-3 once TRBD2 TRBV4-1
CASSPDGIEQYF TGTGCCAGCTCACCTGACGGGATCGAGCAGTACTTC TRBJ2-7 - - TRBV18
CASSSTGMGFAWGYTF TGTGCCAGCAGCTCAACAGGGATGGGGTTTGCGTGGGGCTACACCTTC TRBJ1-2 - - TRBV13
CASSFLVYSNQPQHF TGTGCCAGCAGCTTTTTAGTTTATAGCAATCAGCCCCAGCATTTT TRBJ1-5 few - TRBV5-8
CASSLDAAYNSPLHF TGCGCCAGCAGCTTGGATGCAGCCTATAATTCACCCCTCCACTTT TRBJ1-6 few - TRBV5-1
CASSPTGGPNYGYTF TGCGCCAGCAGCCCCACCGGCGGGCCTAACTATGGCTACACCTTC TRBJ1-2 few - TRBV5-1
CASSSGRANTEAFF TGCGCCAGCAGCTCAGGCAGGGCGAACACTGAAGCTTTCTTT TRBJ1-1 once - TRBV5-1
CASSSLRGRDQGNTIYF TGTGCCAGCAGCTCACTTCGAGGGCGGGACCAAGGAAACACCATATATTTT TRBJ1-3 few - TRBV7-9
CASGDHRVAQNIQYF TGTGCCAGCGGAGACCACCGGGTGGCCCAAAACATTCAGTACTTC TRBJ2-4 - - TRBV11-2
CASSLNLGPYEQYF TGTGCCAGCAGCTTAAACCTGGGCCCCTACGAGCAGTACTTC TRBJ2-7 - - TRBV7-2
CASRTGQGASYEQYF TGTGCCAGCAGGACCGGACAGGGAGCCTCCTACGAGCAGTACTTC TRBJ2-7 - TRBD1 TRBV2
CASSLTSGGILQFF TGCGCCAGCAGCTTAACTAGCGGGGGGATCCTGCAGTTCTTC TRBJ2-1 - TRBD2 TRBV5-1
CASSLRSTGEQYF TGTGCCAGCAGCCTCCGGTCGACGGGAGAGCAGTACTTC TRBJ2-7 - - TRBV3-1/TRBV3-2
CASSTDRGHSPLHF TGTGCCAGCAGCACTGACAGGGGCCATTCACCCCTCCACTTT TRBJ1-6 few TRBD1 TRBV5-4
CASSLTGTEQYF TGTGCCAGCAGCTTGACAGGGACAGAGCAGTACTTC TRBJ2-7 - - TRBV5-4
CASRSWGVSTDTQYF TGTGCCAGCAGGTCCTGGGGGGTCAGCACAGATACGCAGTATTTT TRBJ2-3 few - TRBV6-6
CASSEGGGYTEAFF TGTGCCAGCAGTGAGGGAGGGGGATACACTGAAGCTTTCTTT TRBJ1-1 - - TRBV2
CASSLLGYRSSSGNTIYF TGTGCCAGCAGCTTACTTGGATACAGGTCCTCCTCTGGAAACACCATATATTTT TRBJ1-3 - - TRBV5-6
CASSLDSKTGEGYTF TGTGCCAGCAGCTTAGATTCTAAAACAGGGGAAGGCTACACCTTC TRBJ1-2 - TRBD1 TRBV11-3
CASSLGTSGGTYNEQFF TGTGCCAGCAGTCTTGGGACTAGCGGGGGTACGTACAATGAGCAGTTCTTC TRBJ2-1 - TRBD2 TRBV6-6
CASSFQSLQYSNQPQHF TGTGCCAGCAGCTTTCAGTCCTTACAGTATAGCAATCAGCCCCAGCATTTT TRBJ1-5 - - TRBV7-3
CASGDGFYGYTF TGTGCCAGCGGAGACGGTTTCTATGGCTACACCTTC TRBJ1-2 - - TRBV12-3/TRBV12-4
CASSIGTGVLNSPLHF TGTGCCAGTAGTATAGGAACAGGGGTCCTTAATTCACCCCTCCACTTT TRBJ1-6 - TRBD1 TRBV19
CAISESSVAGSKPQHF TGTGCCATCAGTGAGTCATCGGTGGCAGGGTCTAAGCCCCAGCATTTT TRBJ1-5 - - TRBV10-3
CASSLWGGREKLFF TGTGCCAGCAGCCTATGGGGGGGCAGGGAAAAACTGTTTTTT TRBJ1-4 once - TRBV3-1/TRBV3-2
CASSLAGKWTDTQYF TGTGCCAGCAGCTTAGCCGGGAAGTGGACAGATACGCAGTATTTT TRBJ2-3 - - TRBV7-2
CASSLVLASPPYEQYF TGTGCCAGCAGCTTAGTTTTGGCTTCTCCCCCCTACGAGCAGTACTTC TRBJ2-7 - - TRBV11-2
CASSVLAGNEQFF TGCGCCAGCAGTGTTCTAGCTGGCAATGAGCAGTTCTTC TRBJ2-1 - - TRBV10-2
CASSLDRGVDEQFF TGTGCCAGCAGCTTGGATCGGGGTGTCGATGAGCAGTTCTTC TRBJ2-1 - - TRBV5-8
CASSPGQGPKETQYF TGCGCCAGCAGTCCAGGACAGGGACCAAAAGAGACCCAGTACTTC TRBJ2-5 - TRBD1 TRBV5-1
CASSYSRGTGAEGQFF TGTGCCAGCAGTTACTCCCGGGGGACAGGGGCCGAAGGGCAGTTCTTC TRBJ2-1 - TRBD1 TRBV6-5
CASSAATSGGLTDTQYF TGTGCCAGCAGCGCGGCGACTAGCGGGGGGTTAACAGATACGCAGTATTTT TRBJ2-3 - TRBD2 TRBV5-6
CASSQGTGPEGYGYTF TGTGCCAGCAGCCAAGGGACAGGACCCGAGGGCTATGGCTACACCTTC TRBJ1-2 - TRBD1 TRBV4-2
CARTGARDNSYGYTF TGTGCCAGAACAGGGGCTAGAGATAATAGCTATGGCTACACCTTC TRBJ1-2 - TRBD1 TRBV3-1/TRBV3-2
CASSEGQKGNTIYF TGTGCCAGCAGTGAAGGACAGAAAGGGAACACCATATATTTT TRBJ1-3 once - TRBV6-1
CASSNTGMVETQYF TGTGCCAGCAGCAACACAGGGATGGTGGAGACCCAGTACTTC TRBJ2-5 - - TRBV3-1/TRBV3-2
CASRSLQETQYF TGTGCCAGTCGCTCCCTACAAGAGACCCAGTACTTC TRBJ2-5 - - TRBV18
CASSKRARTLSTEAFF TGTGCCAGCAGCAAGAGGGCCCGGACCCTGAGTACTGAAGCTTTCTTT TRBJ1-1 few - TRBV5-4
CASSTPSGGAREQFF TGTGCCAGCAGCACCCCTAGCGGGGGGGCTCGTGAGCAGTTCTTC TRBJ2-1 - TRBD2 TRBV5-4
CASRGTGSYEQYF TGTGCCAGCAGAGGGACAGGGTCCTACGAGCAGTACTTC TRBJ2-7 - TRBD1 TRBV6-5
CASSLVARETQYF TGTGCCAGCAGCTTAGTTGCGAGGGAGACCCAGTACTTC TRBJ2-5 - - TRBV11-3
CASSLLAGEETQYF TGTGCCAGCAGCTTATTGGCGGGGGAAGAGACCCAGTACTTC TRBJ2-5 - TRBD2 TRBV7-9
CATSWGQGTGELFF TGTGCCACCTCGTGGGGACAGGGGACCGGGGAGCTGTTTTTT TRBJ2-2 - TRBD1 TRBV19